Listed below are T cell receptor beta chains from one sample, sequenced in a study of identical twins. TCRdb ran MiXCR on the 5' RACE reads and lists one entry per CDR3 protein. The sample carries some 500,000 distinct CDR3 sequences, 13% to 15% recorded once. This same sample was also part of a study on yellow fever vaccine responses in identical twins.

The material sequenced was CD4+ T cells sorted from blood. The receptors were gathered from a woman under 30 in good health. Each CDR3 is given with its conserved first and last residue. D genes are given only for firm matches. Size tells how often a clone was seen (once, few, many) or the class of an expanded clone, and some rows leave it out.

v_gene,abundance,d_gene,j_gene,CDR3nt,CDR3aa
TRBV18,few,TRBD1,TRBJ2-2,TGTGCCAGCAAAGGACAGGGGTACACCGGGGAGCTGTTTTTT,CASKGQGYTGELFF
TRBV7-2,few,-,TRBJ2-7,TGTGCCAGCAGCGACCGGGACACCCTAGGGGGTTCTTACGAGCAGTACTTC,CASSDRDTLGGSYEQYF
TRBV12-5,few,-,TRBJ2-1,TGTGCTAGTGGGACAACAGCGGGTACCCCCAATGAGCAGTTCTTC,CASGTTAGTPNEQFF
TRBV6-1,-,TRBD2,TRBJ2-1,TGTGCCAGCACATTTTTCCTCCTAGCGGGGGACTACAATGAGCAGTTCTTC,CASTFFLLAGDYNEQFF
TRBV3-1,-,-,TRBJ2-1,TGTGCCAGCAGCCACGGACAGGAGCAGTTCTTC,CASSHGQEQFF
TRBV20-1,many,TRBD2,TRBJ2-3,TGCAGTGCTAGAGGTAGCGGGAGGAGGGATACGCAGTATTTT,CSARGSGRRDTQYF
TRBV26,once,-,TRBJ1-6,TGTGCCAGCAGTTCAACGGGGTTGCCCCTCCACTTT,CASSSTGLPLHF
TRBV20-1,-,-,TRBJ2-7,TGCAGTGCTAAGAATCCGGGACGGACCACCTACGAGCAGTACTTC,CSAKNPGRTTYEQYF
TRBV5-6,many,-,TRBJ2-3,TGTGCCAGCACCCTGACGGCTAGCACAGATACGCAGTATTTT,CASTLTASTDTQYF
TRBV3-1,-,TRBD2,TRBJ2-3,TGTGCCAGCAGCCAAGAATTTCGGTTAGGGACTAGTTCGACAGATACGCAGTATTTT,CASSQEFRLGTSSTDTQYF
TRBV7-2,-,-,TRBJ2-2,TGTGCCAGCAGCTTAGTACGGAGACCGGCGAACACCGGGGAGCTGTTTTTT,CASSLVRRPANTGELFF
TRBV6-5,many,TRBD1,TRBJ2-2,TGTGCCAGCAGGCGGACAGGTGTGAACACCGGGGAGCTGTTTTTT,CASRRTGVNTGELFF
TRBV29-1,few,-,TRBJ2-7,TGCAGCGTTGTTAGCAGCCCCTACGAGCAGTACTTC,CSVVSSPYEQYF
TRBV6-5,-,-,TRBJ2-7,TGTGCCAGCAGTTACTTTCAGAACTCCTACGAGCAGTACTTC,CASSYFQNSYEQYF
TRBV9,many,-,TRBJ2-1,TGTGCCAGCAGCGGCACAGTCTACAATGAGCAGTTCTTC,CASSGTVYNEQFF
TRBV28,few,TRBD2,TRBJ2-6,TGTGCCAGCAGCCGGACTAGCGACTCTGGGGCCAACGTCCTGACTTTC,CASSRTSDSGANVLTF
TRBV29-1,few,-,TRBJ2-2,TGCAGCGTTCCCTCAGCACATACTAACACCGGGGAGCTGTTTTTT,CSVPSAHTNTGELFF
TRBV30,once,-,TRBJ2-1,TGTGCCTGGAGTATGACTAGTGACTACAATGAGCAGTTCTTC,CAWSMTSDYNEQFF
TRBV5-1,-,-,TRBJ2-7,TGCGCCAGCAGCTACGGTATTCGGACAGTTCGCGCTAACGAGCAGTACTTC,CASSYGIRTVRANEQYF
TRBV5-1,-,TRBD1,TRBJ2-5,TGCGCCAGCAGCCCTCGACAGGGGGTACAAGAGACCCAGTACTTC,CASSPRQGVQETQYF
TRBV24-1,-,TRBD2,TRBJ2-1,TGTGCCACCAGTGAGGGGACTAGCGGGAGGGCCGGGAGGGAGCAGTTCTTC,CATSEGTSGRAGREQFF
TRBV9,few,TRBD2,TRBJ2-2,TGTGCCAGCAGCGTATATGCGGGAGGGCCCGGGGAGCTGTTTTTT,CASSVYAGGPGELFF
TRBV2,-,TRBD1,TRBJ1-4,TGTGCCAGCAGTCCCGGGACAGCAACTAATGAAAAACTGTTTTTT,CASSPGTATNEKLFF
TRBV10-2,-,TRBD1,TRBJ2-2,TGCGCCAGCAGGAAAGGACAGGGGGCTTCCGGGGAGCTGTTTTTT,CASRKGQGASGELFF
TRBV6-2/TRBV6-3,-,-,TRBJ1-5,TGTGCCAGCAGCCGAGGCTCCGGACGGAATAGCAATCAGCCCCAGCATTTT,CASSRGSGRNSNQPQHF
TRBV18,few,-,TRBJ2-1,TGTGCCAGCTCACCACCAGGGGGAGAGCAGTTCTTC,CASSPPGGEQFF
TRBV19,-,TRBD1,TRBJ1-2,TGTGCCACACTCCCCTTAGGGACAGCAAACTATGGCTACACCTTC,CATLPLGTANYGYTF